What follows are 30 T cell receptor beta chains derived from one specimen sequenced in a study of identical twins (dated by TCRdb to the mid-2010s). The library was built by means of 5' RACE. The sample was run on an Illumina HiSeq 2000. The public reads were run again by TCRdb, first through fastp at Q25 and then through MiXCR, and only productive beta chains were kept. Each CDR3 protein appears once, grouped with its most common genes and DNA. A total of about 490,000 distinct CDR3 sequences appear in this sample, 13% to 15% of them only once. The ten most abundant clones make up 0.35% to 0.45% of the sample. These data were likewise used in another study, on yellow fever vaccine responses in identical twins.

The specimen was CD4+ T cells sorted from blood. Source of these receptors: a woman between 18 and 29 years old in good health.

The gene calls are TRBV12-5 and TRBJ2-1; TRBD1 is a possible D gene (6 bases). V lost 0 bases and J lost 3, with 9 bases in between. Germline V lookup: CDR1 LGHNT, CDR2 FRNRAP. This CDR3 is built from 15 residues. This chain's CDR3 is CASGLVQGHYNEQFF. The DNA for the CDR3 is TGTGCTAGTGGTTTGGTTCAGGGGCACTACAATGAGCAGTTCTTC. The variable domain in full, with the rest retrieved from reference TRBV12-5 and TRBJ2-1, is DARVTQTPRHKVTEMGQEVTMRCQPILGHNTVFWYRQTMMQGLELLAYFRNRAPLDDSGMPKDRFSAEMPDATLATLKIQPSEPRDSAVYFCASGLVQGHYNEQFFGPGTRLTVL.

This sequence joins TRBV29-1 and TRBJ2-7, with unresolved D. Germline assignment: CDR1 SQVTM and CDR2 ANQGSEA. V was trimmed by 6 bases and J by 6 bases, leaving 12 bases between them. The CDR3 contains 11 residues. CDR3 sequence: CSVTVASEQYF. As DNA, the CDR3 is TGCAGCGTGACGGTAGCAAGCGAGCAGTACTTC.

The chain combines TRBV27 with TRBJ2-1; D is undetermined. This CDR3 is built from 14 residues. The germline V gene has CDR1 MNHEY and CDR2 SMNVEV (reference sequence). Trimming left V 2 bases short and J 15 bases short, with 20 bases between. Written as DNA, the CDR3 is TGTGCCAGCAGTTTAAAGGGTCCACTCATCCACCCGTTCTTC. Amino acid sequence: CASSLKGPLIHPFF.

The rearrangement links TRBV13 to TRBJ2-1; 14 nucleotides line up with TRBD2. Germline V CDR1 and CDR2: PRHDT, FYEKMQ (reference sequence). V gave up 4 bases and J gave up 0 bases; unmatched junction bases: 5. This CDR3 spans 18 amino acids. In nucleotides, the CDR3 is TGTGCCAGCAGCTCCCGGACTAGCGGGGGGAGCTCCTACAATGAGCAGTTCTTC. Its translation: CASSSRTSGGSSYNEQFF.

This clonotype was seen just once. The chain employs TRBV12-3 or TRBV12-4 and TRBJ1-1, with D possibly TRBD1 on 6 matching bases. V lost 9 bases to trimming and J lost 6 bases, with 20 bases between them. The CDR3 is 14 residues long. The CDR3 protein is CASLRGGGVPEAFF. The CDR3 DNA is TGTGCCAGTCTCAGGGGAGGGGGGGTCCCTGAAGCTTTCTTT.

Only a few counts were recorded for this clonotype. V and J are TRBV7-3 and TRBJ2-7; TRBD1 agrees at 7 bases. The CDR3 consists of 13 residues. Germline V CDR1 and CDR2: SGHTA, FQGTGA. Trimming cost V 2 bases and J 5 bases; bases outside gene matches: 3. In DNA form, the CDR3 reads TGTGCCAGCAGCTTAGGGGACAGCCACGAGCAGTACTTC. As protein: CASSLGDSHEQYF.

The chain links TRBV29-1 to TRBJ2-1, with D perhaps being TRBD1 or TRBD2 (6 bases each). Germline lookup yields CDR1 SQVTM and CDR2 ANQGSEA. Trimming took 8 bases from V and 6 from J, leaving 11 bases between them. The CDR3 is 11 amino acids. The CDR3 nucleotides are TGCAGCTTGTCGGGGGCCAATGAGCAGTTCTTC. Translated: CSLSGANEQFF.

This clonotype has only a few counts. This rearrangement joins TRBV5-1 to TRBJ1-1, with D possibly TRBD1 on 5 matching bases. There are 16 residues in the CDR3. Trimming stripped 0 bases from V and 7 bases from J, with 19 bases between. Germline-derived CDR1 and CDR2 are SGHRS and YFSETQ. The CDR3: CASSLAVAQGIREAFF. The CDR3 nucleotides read TGCGCCAGCAGCTTGGCTGTAGCCCAGGGAATTCGTGAAGCTTTCTTT. The whole variable domain, filled in from reference TRBV5-1 and TRBJ1-1, reads KAGVTQTPRYLIKTRGQQVTLSCSPISGHRSVSWYQQTPGQGLQFLFEYFSETQRNKGNFPGRFSGRQFSNSRSEMNVSTLELGDSALYLCASSLAVAQGIREAFFGQGTRLTVV.

This sequence joins TRBV6-1 and TRBJ1-5; possibly TRBD1 for D (5 bases). V was cut by 3 bases and J by 3 bases, with 9 bases left in between. The CDR3 has 14 amino acids. Per the germline V gene, CDR1 is MNHNS and CDR2 is SASEGT. CDR3 DNA: TGTGCCAGCAGTGAGGGGGGATTCAATCAGCCCCAGCATTTT. This gives the protein CASSEGGFNQPQHF.

The chain recombines TRBV24-1 with TRBJ2-1, with 12 bases lining up with TRBD2. CDR1 KGHDR and CDR2 SFDVKD come from the germline V gene. This CDR3 is 20 amino acids long. V lost 4 bases, J lost 2 bases, and 14 bases stayed unmatched. CDR3 amino acids: CATSETGTSGYTGAYNEQFF. The CDR3 DNA reads as TGTGCCACCAGTGAAACCGGGACTAGCGGGTACACTGGGGCCTACAATGAGCAGTTCTTC.

The J gene is TRBJ1-2, the V gene TRBV7-6; 10 bases agree with TRBD1. The V segment lost 2 bases and the J segment 2 bases; nucleotides outside the gene matches: 14. The germline CDR1 and CDR2 sequences are SGHVS and FNYEAQ. The CDR3 length is 19 residues. CDR3 protein: CASSLSVRDRGDDNYGYTF. The CDR3 DNA is TGTGCCAGCAGCTTATCGGTCCGGGACAGGGGCGACGACAACTATGGCTACACCTTC. Supplemented by reference TRBV7-6 and TRBJ1-2, the full variable domain reads GAGVSQSPRYKVTKRGQDVALRCDPISGHVSLYWYRQALGQGPEFLTYFNYEAQQDKSGLPNDRFSAERPEGSISTLTIQRTEQRDSAMYRCASSLSVRDRGDDNYGYTFGSGTRLTVV.

The chain links TRBV11-2 to TRBJ2-3, with TRBD2 matching 9 bases. Unmatched junction bases numbered 7, after V lost 3 bases and J lost 0 bases. This CDR3 has 17 amino acids. Per the germline V gene, CDR1 is SGHAT and CDR2 is FQNNGV. CDR3 region: CASSLGSGGPSTDTQYF. The DNA for the CDR3 is TGTGCCAGCAGCTTGGGTAGCGGGGGCCCTAGCACAGATACGCAGTATTTT. The whole variable domain, filled in from reference TRBV11-2 and TRBJ2-3, reads EAGVAQSPRYKIIEKRQSVAFWCNPISGHATLYWYQQILGQGPKLLIQFQNNGVVDDSQLPKDRFSAERLKGVDSTLKIQPAKLEDSAVYLCASSLGSGGPSTDTQYFGPGTRLTVL.

This clonotype was recorded once. The chain links TRBV18 to TRBJ2-5, with a weak D call TRBD2 (6 bases). V lost 6 bases and J 5 bases, leaving 13 bases between the germline ends. There are 13 residues in the CDR3. Per germline, CDR1 KGHSH and CDR2 LQKENI. CDR3 in DNA: TGTGCCAGCTCCGGCGGGAAAGGCGAGACCCAGTACTTC. This codes for CASSGGKGETQYF. The full variable domain, in which reference TRBV18 and TRBJ2-5 provide the parts outside the CDR3, is NAGVMQNPRHLVRRRGQEARLRCSPMKGHSHVYWYRQLPEEGLKFMVYLQKENIIDESGMPKERFSAEFPKEGPSILRIQQVVRGDSAAYFCASSGGKGETQYFGPGTRLLVL.

This clonotype was picked up a small number of times. The chain carries TRBV20-1 and TRBJ1-1; D is perhaps TRBD1 (5 bases). CDR1 and CDR2 (germline): DFQATT, SNEGSKA (reference sequence). This CDR3 is 13 amino acids long. V was shortened by 0 bases and J by 7 bases, with 12 bases between the two germline ends. The CDR3 spells CSARDWRGSEAFF. CDR3 in DNA: TGCAGTGCTAGAGATTGGAGGGGAAGTGAAGCTTTCTTT.

For this clonotype: The final CDR3 position lacks the conserved phenylalanine or tryptophan, pointing to a likely read error. The chain links TRBV9 to TRBJ2-1; TRBD1 matches 10 bases. Unmatched junction bases numbered 1, after V lost 0 bases and J lost 1 base. The CDR3 length is 16 residues. CDR1 SGDLS and CDR2 YYNGEE come from the germline V gene. CDR3 residues: CASSVEGQGSYNEQFS. In DNA form, the CDR3 reads TGTGCCAGCAGCGTAGAGGGACAGGGGTCCTACAATGAGCAGTTCTCC.

The genes are TRBV18 and TRBJ2-1; no reliable D call. The CDR3 length is 14 residues. V was pared by 1 base and J by 6 bases, with 10 bases between. Germline-derived CDR1 and CDR2 are KGHSH and LQKENI. The CDR3 bases are TGTGCCAGCTCACCACTAGCAGAGATCAATGAGCAGTTCTTC. Residues: CASSPLAEINEQFF.

This sequence joins TRBV19 and TRBJ2-1, with D possibly matching TRBD2 (5 bases). The CDR3 contains 13 residues. V was shortened by 3 bases and J by 7 bases, with 10 bases between the two germline ends. CDR1 is LNHDA and CDR2 is SQIVND in the germline V gene (reference sequence). CDR3 residues: CASSMASRNEQFF. The DNA of the CDR3 is TGTGCCAGTAGTATGGCTAGCCGGAATGAGCAGTTCTTC. The full variable domain, with the rest looked up from reference TRBV19 and TRBJ2-1, is DGGITQSPKYLFRKEGQNVTLSCEQNLNHDAMYWYRQDPGQGLRLIYYSQIVNDFQKGDIAEGYSVSREKKESFPLTVTSAQKNPTAFYLCASSMASRNEQFFGPGTRLTVL.

This clonotype was counted a few times. V and J are TRBV10-3 and TRBJ2-2; D call uncertain. Deletions cut 9 bases from V and 1 base from J, with 6 bases between. The length of the CDR3 is 12 residues. Germline V gene sequence: CDR1 ENHRY, CDR2 SYGVKD. In nucleotides, the CDR3 is TGTGCCATAAAGGGGAACACCGGGGAGCTGTTTTTT. As protein: CAIKGNTGELFF.

The chain recombines TRBV5-1 with TRBJ2-2, with D possibly TRBD1 on 5 matching bases. Germline V gene sequence: CDR1 SGHRS, CDR2 YFSETQ. This CDR3 region has 15 residues. V lost 3 bases and J lost 1, with 10 bases in between. The DNA for the CDR3 is TGCGCCAGCAGCTACGGACACAGGAACACCGGGGAGCTGTTTTTT. Protein: CASSYGHRNTGELFF.

This clonotype was detected a few times. The chain links TRBV20-1 to TRBJ2-1; 16 nucleotides line up with TRBD2. CDR1 and CDR2 (germline): DFQATT, SNEGSKA (reference sequence). V shed 6 bases, J shed 7 bases, and the junction held 3 bases outside the gene matches. The CDR3 has 14 amino acids. CDR3 in amino acids: CSAVGLAGGNEQFF. DNA of the CDR3: TGCAGTGCAGTGGGACTAGCGGGGGGGAATGAGCAGTTCTTC.

The rearrangement uses TRBV27 and TRBJ2-5; 7 bases fit TRBD2. The CDR3 is made up of 15 amino acids. The V gene end was trimmed by 5 bases and the J gene end by 3 bases; junction bases not matched to a gene: 9. Germline CDR1 is MNHEY and CDR2 is SMNVEV (reference sequence). CDR3 in DNA: TGTGCCAGCAGTAGCAGCGGGACTTCAAAAGAGACCCAGTACTTC. This sequence encodes CASSSSGTSKETQYF.

V is TRBV6-5 and J is TRBJ1-2; D is ambiguous. The CDR3 length is 12 residues. V was clipped by 6 bases and J by 3 bases, with 8 bases between them. Germline V gives CDR1 MNHEY, CDR2 SVGAGI. The CDR3 DNA reads as TGTGCCAGCAGCCGAGCCGACTATGGCTACACCTTC. This sequence encodes CASSRADYGYTF.

This clonotype has only a few counts. V gene TRBV20-1 combines with J gene TRBJ2-3; the match to TRBD2 covers 9 bases. The CDR3 sequence is 13 residues long. With V trimmed by 2 bases and J by 6 bases, 3 bases remained unmatched. Per the germline V gene, CDR1 is DFQATT and CDR2 is SNEGSKA (reference sequence). In DNA, the CDR3 is TGCAGTGCTAGACTAGCGGGACCGGATACGCAGTATTTT. Translation gives CSARLAGPDTQYF.

This clonotype was observed a handful of times. The chain combines TRBV14 with TRBJ2-7; 12 positions match TRBD2. The CDR3 totals 15 residues. The ends lost 4 bases at V and 2 bases at J; junction bases unmatched: 3. The germline CDR1 and CDR2 sequences are SGHDN and FVKESK. The CDR3 DNA sequence: TGTGCCAGCAGCCGTCGACTAGCGGGGGCCTACGAGCAGTACTTC. Translating gives CASSRRLAGAYEQYF.

This clonotype was seen only a few times. The chain recombines TRBV28 with TRBJ1-5; 7 positions match TRBD1. Looked up from germline, CDR1 is MDHEN and CDR2 is SYDVKM. The CDR3 consists of 15 residues. With 7 bases clipped from V and 6 bases from J, the junction kept 12 bases outside the gene matches. Here the CDR3 DNA reads TGTGCCAGCAACCCCGGGGGAGGGGGCGGTCAGCCCCAGCATTTT. Translation gives CASNPGGGGGQPQHF.

The chain combines TRBV4-1 with TRBJ2-7; 10 positions agree with TRBD2. Germline V gene data show CDR1 as MGHRA and CDR2 as YSYEKL. V lost 0 bases to trimming and J lost 4 bases; unmatched junction nucleotides: 6. CDR3 length: 16 residues. The CDR3 DNA sequence: TGCGCCAGCAGCCAAGATCCTAGCGGGAGTGCTTACGAGCAGTACTTC. Translation: CASSQDPSGSAYEQYF.

In this sample, this clonotype turned up a few times. The rearrangement links TRBV10-3 to TRBJ2-3; 9 bases agree with TRBD2. The CDR3 contains 15 residues. V gave up 5 bases and J gave up 2 bases; unmatched junction bases: 5. CDR1 is ENHRY and CDR2 is SYGVKD in the germline V gene. CDR3 in amino acids: CAISFGGGATDTQYF. The CDR3 DNA reads TGTGCCATCAGTTTTGGCGGGGGGGCCACAGATACGCAGTATTTT.

The chain joins TRBV29-1 to TRBJ2-3, with D unclear. The CDR3 extends over 13 amino acids. V shed 1 base and J shed 4 bases, with 9 bases lying between them. Germline V lookup: CDR1 SQVTM, CDR2 ANQGSEA. CDR3 in DNA: TGCAGCGTTGAAGGCCCCCCGTCAGATACGCAGTATTTT. Translation: CSVEGPPSDTQYF.

The chain is built from TRBV21-1 and TRBJ2-7; no DNA check was done on the table's D call, TRBD1. TRBV21-1 is flagged as a pseudogene. This CDR3 has 15 amino acids. CDR3 sequence reads: CASSYVTGQFHEQYV. The DNA of the CDR3 is TGTGCCAGCAGTTACGTAACGGGACAGTTCCACGAGCAGTACGTC.

This rearrangement joins TRBV3-1 to TRBJ2-1; 9 bases align to TRBD2. The V segment lost 0 bases and the J segment 15 bases; nucleotides outside the gene matches: 6. The CDR3 is 13 amino acids. Germline CDR1 reads LGHDT; CDR2 reads YNNKEL (reference sequence). Here the CDR3 DNA reads TGTGCCAGCAGCCAAGAGGGACTAGCTAAAACGTTCTTC. Translating gives CASSQEGLAKTFF.